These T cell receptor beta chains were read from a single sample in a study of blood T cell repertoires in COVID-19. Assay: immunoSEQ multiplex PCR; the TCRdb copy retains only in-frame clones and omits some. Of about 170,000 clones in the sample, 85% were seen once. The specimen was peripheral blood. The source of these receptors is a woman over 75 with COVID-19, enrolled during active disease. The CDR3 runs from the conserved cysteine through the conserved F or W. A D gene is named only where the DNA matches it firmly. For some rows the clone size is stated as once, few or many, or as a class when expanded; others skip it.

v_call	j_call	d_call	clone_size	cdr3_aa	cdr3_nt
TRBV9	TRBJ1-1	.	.	CASSTRPGDAEAFF	TGTGCCAGCAGCACCCGACCGGGGGACGCTGAAGCTTTCTTT
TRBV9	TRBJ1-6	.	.	CASSVGRSSPLHF	TGTGCCAGCAGCGTAGGCAGGTCCTCACCCCTCCACTTT
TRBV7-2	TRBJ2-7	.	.	CASSPAAGSYEQYF	TGTGCCAGCAGCCCCGCGGCGGGGTCCTACGAGCAGTACTTC
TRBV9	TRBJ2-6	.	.	CASSPRLNSGANVLTF	TGTGCCAGCAGCCCTCGACTCAACTCTGGGGCCAACGTCCTGACTTTC
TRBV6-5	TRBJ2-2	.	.	CASDRTANTGELFF	TGTGCCAGCGACCGGACAGCGAACACCGGGGAGCTGTTTTTT
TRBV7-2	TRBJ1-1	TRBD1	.	CASSLRQGKSTEAFF	TGTGCCAGCAGCCTCCGACAGGGGAAGTCCACTGAAGCTTTCTTT
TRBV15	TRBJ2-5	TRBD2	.	CATSTVAGYKETQYF	TGTGCCACCAGCACCGTAGCGGGATACAAAGAGACCCAGTACTTC
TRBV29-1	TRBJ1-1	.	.	CSAATNRVGTEAFF	TGCAGCGCGGCCACCAACAGGGTTGGTACTGAAGCTTTCTTT
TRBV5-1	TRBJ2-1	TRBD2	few	CASSPTLAGGATEQFF	TGCGCCAGCAGCCCCACCCTAGCGGGGGGTGCAACTGAGCAGTTCTTC
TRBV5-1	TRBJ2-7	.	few	CASSPGQGLYEQYF	TGCGCCAGCAGCCCGGGACAAGGGCTCTACGAGCAGTACTTC
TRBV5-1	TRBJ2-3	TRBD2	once	CASSFLLAGVSTDTQYF	TGCGCCAGCAGCTTCTTACTAGCGGGGGTCAGCACAGATACGCAGTATTTT
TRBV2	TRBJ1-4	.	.	CASRTPRTAANEKLFF	TGTGCCAGCAGGACCCCGAGGACAGCAGCTAATGAAAAACTGTTTTTT
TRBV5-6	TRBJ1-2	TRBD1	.	CASSPRDRHLLGGYTF	TGTGCCAGCAGCCCCCGGGACAGGCACCTTTTGGGCGGCTACACCTTC
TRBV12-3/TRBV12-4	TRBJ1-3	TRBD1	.	CASSARTGSDIYF	TGTGCCAGCAGTGCCAGGACAGGGTCCGACATATATTTT
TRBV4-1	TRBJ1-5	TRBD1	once	CASSQVRGQGALGNQPQHF	TGCGCCAGCAGCCAAGTAAGAGGACAGGGGGCTTTAGGCAATCAGCCCCAGCATTTT
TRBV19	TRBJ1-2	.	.	CASSPVTVNYGYTF	TGTGCCAGTAGCCCGGTTACGGTCAACTATGGCTACACCTTC
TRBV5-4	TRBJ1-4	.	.	CASSLVGDEKLFF	TGTGCCAGCAGCTTGGTAGGGGATGAAAAACTGTTTTTT
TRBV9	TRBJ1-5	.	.	CASSVAGLGGQPQHF	TGTGCCAGCAGCGTAGCGGGGTTAGGGGGTCAGCCCCAGCATTTT
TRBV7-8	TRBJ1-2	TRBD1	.	CASSDPGGTNYGYTF	TGTGCCAGCAGCGACCCAGGGGGCACTAACTATGGCTACACCTTC
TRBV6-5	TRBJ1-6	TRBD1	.	CASNRGQINSPLHF	TGTGCCAGCAATCGGGGACAGATTAATTCACCCCTCCACTTT
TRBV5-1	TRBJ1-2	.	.	CASRDKGPYGYTF	TGCGCCAGCAGGGACAAGGGTCCCTATGGCTACACCTTC
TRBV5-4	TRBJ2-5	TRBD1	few	CASSDGQGRVETQYF	TGTGCCAGCAGCGATGGACAGGGAAGAGTAGAGACCCAGTACTTC
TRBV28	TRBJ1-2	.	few	CASSSSKQAVNYGYTF	TGTGCCAGCAGTTCATCCAAGCAGGCCGTCAACTATGGCTACACCTTC
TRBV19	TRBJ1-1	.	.	CASSPGLQRGNTEAFF	TGTGCCAGTAGCCCGGGCCTGCAGCGGGGGAACACTGAAGCTTTCTTT
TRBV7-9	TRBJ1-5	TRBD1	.	CASSLGQGDSNQPQHF	TGTGCCAGCAGCTTGGGGCAGGGGGATAGCAATCAGCCCCAGCATTTT
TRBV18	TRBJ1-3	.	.	CASSPLDTGFGNTIYF	TGTGCCAGCTCACCACTTGATACGGGTTTTGGAAACACCATATATTTT
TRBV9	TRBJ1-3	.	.	CASSTENTIYF	TGTGCCAGCAGCACAGAAAACACCATATATTTT
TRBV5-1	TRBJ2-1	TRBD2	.	CASSHGLAGVNEQFF	TGCGCCAGCAGCCACGGACTAGCGGGGGTCAATGAGCAGTTCTTC
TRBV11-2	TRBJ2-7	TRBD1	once	CASSSPGQAAYEQYF	TGTGCCAGCAGCTCCCCGGGACAGGCAGCCTACGAGCAGTACTTC
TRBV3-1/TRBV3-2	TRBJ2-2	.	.	CASSQVTGTGELFF	TGTGCCAGCAGCCAAGTGACCGGGACCGGGGAGCTGTTTTTT
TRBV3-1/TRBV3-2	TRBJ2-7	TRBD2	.	CASSQVQLAGGREQYF	TGTGCCAGCAGCCAGGTCCAACTAGCGGGGGGGAGAGAGCAGTACTTC
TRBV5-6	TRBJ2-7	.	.	CASSFSRGDSYEQYF	TGTGCCAGCAGCTTCAGCAGGGGGGACTCCTACGAGCAGTACTTC
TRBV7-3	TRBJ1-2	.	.	CASSLHRDHYGYTF	TGTGCCAGCAGCTTACACAGGGATCACTATGGCTACACCTTC